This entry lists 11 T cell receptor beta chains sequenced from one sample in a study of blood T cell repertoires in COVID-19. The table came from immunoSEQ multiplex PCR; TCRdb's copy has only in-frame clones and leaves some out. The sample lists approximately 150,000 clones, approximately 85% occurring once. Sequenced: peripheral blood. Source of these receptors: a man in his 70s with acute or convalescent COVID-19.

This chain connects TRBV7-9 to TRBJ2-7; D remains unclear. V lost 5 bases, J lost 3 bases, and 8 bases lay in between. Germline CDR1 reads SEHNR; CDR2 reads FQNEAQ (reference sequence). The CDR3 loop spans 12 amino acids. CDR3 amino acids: CASSRPGYEQYF. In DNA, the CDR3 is TGTGCCAGCAGCCGTCCCGGCTACGAGCAGTACTTC.

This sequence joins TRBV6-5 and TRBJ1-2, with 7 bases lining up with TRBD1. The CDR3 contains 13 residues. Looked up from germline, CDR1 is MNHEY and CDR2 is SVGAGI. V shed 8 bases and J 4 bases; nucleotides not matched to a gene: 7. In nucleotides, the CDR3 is TGTGCCAGCCAAAGGACAGGAACCTATGGCTACACCTTC. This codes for CASQRTGTYGYTF.

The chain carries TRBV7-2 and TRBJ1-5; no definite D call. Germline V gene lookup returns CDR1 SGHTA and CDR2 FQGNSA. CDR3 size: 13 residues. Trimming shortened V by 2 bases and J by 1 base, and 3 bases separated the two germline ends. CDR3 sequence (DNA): TGTGCCAGCAGCTTAAGCAGCAATCAGCCCCAGCATTTT. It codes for CASSLSSNQPQHF.

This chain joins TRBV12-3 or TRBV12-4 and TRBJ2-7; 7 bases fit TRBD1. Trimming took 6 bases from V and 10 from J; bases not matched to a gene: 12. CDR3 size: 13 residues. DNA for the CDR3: TGTGCCAGCAGATCTACGACAGGGAGTGCTCAGTACTTC. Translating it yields CASRSTTGSAQYF.

The DNA of the CDR3 is TGTGCCAGCCAAGTACAGGGGGGTTCACCCCTCCACTTT. It encodes CASQVQGGSPLHF. The chain joins TRBV6-5 to TRBJ1-6, with 8 bases that match TRBD1. CDR3 size: 13 residues. The germline V gene encodes CDR1 MNHEY and CDR2 SVGAGI. V shed 8 bases and J 9 bases; nucleotides not matched to a gene: 6.

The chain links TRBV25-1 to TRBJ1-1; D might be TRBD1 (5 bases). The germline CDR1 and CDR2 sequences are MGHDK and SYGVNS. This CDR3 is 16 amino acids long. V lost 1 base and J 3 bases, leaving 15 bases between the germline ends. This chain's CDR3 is CASSESTPGLHTEAFF. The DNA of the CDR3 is TGTGCCAGCAGTGAATCCACCCCAGGGCTACACACTGAAGCTTTCTTT.

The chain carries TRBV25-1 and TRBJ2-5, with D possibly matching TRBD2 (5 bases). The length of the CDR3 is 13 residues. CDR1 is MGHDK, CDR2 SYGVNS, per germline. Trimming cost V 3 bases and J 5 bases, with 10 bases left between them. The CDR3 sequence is CASSDPGRETQYF. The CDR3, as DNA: TGTGCCAGCAGTGACCCGGGAAGGGAGACCCAGTACTTC.

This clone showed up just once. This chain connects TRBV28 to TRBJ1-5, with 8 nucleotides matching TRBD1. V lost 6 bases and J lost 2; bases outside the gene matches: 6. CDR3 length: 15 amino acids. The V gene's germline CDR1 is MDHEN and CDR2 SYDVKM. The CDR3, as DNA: TGTGCCAGCAGGAGACAGGGGAGTGGCAATCAGCCCCAGCATTTT. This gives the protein CASRRQGSGNQPQHF.

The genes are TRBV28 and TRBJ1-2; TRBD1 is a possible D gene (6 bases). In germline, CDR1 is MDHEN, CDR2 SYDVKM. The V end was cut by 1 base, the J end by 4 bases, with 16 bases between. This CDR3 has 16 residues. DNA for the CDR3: TGTGCCAGCAGTTTATTAGCGGGGGCGACTGGCTATGGCTACACCTTC. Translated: CASSLLAGATGYGYTF.

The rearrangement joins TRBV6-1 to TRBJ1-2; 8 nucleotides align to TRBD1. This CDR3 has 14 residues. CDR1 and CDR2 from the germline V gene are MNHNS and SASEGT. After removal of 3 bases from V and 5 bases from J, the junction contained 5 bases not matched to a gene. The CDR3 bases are TGTGCCAGCAGTGAGGGCAGGGGGCGATATGGCTACACCTTC. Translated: CASSEGRGRYGYTF.

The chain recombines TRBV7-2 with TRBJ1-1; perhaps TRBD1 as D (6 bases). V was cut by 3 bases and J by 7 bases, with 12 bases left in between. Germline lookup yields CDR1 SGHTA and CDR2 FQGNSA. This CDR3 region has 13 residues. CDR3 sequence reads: CASSLTTGVEAFF. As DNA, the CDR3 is TGTGCCAGCAGCTTGACGACAGGAGTTGAAGCTTTCTTT. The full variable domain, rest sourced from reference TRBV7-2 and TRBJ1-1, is GAGVSQSPSNKVTEKGKDVELRCDPISGHTALYWYRQSLGQGLEFLIYFQGNSAPDKSGLPSDRFSAERTGGSVSTLTIQRTQQEDSAVYLCASSLTTGVEAFFGQGTRLTVV.